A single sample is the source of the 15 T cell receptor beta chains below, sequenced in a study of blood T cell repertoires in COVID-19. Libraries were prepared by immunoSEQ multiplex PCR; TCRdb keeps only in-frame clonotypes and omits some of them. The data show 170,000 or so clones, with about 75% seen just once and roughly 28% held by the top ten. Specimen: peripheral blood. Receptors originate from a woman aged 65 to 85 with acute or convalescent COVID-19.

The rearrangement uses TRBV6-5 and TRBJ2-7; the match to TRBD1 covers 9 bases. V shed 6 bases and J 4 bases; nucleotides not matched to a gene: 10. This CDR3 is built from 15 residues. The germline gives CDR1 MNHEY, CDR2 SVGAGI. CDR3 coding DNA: TGTGCCAGCAGGAGGGGACAGGGTCCCCTTTACGAGCAGTACTTC. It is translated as CASRRGQGPLYEQYF.

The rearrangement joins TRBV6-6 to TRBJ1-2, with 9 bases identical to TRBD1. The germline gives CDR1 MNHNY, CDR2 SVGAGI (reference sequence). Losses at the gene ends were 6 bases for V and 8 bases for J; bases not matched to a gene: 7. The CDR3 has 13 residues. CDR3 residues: CASRSGQGRGYTF. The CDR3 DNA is TGTGCCAGCAGGTCCGGACAGGGGCGAGGCTACACCTTC.

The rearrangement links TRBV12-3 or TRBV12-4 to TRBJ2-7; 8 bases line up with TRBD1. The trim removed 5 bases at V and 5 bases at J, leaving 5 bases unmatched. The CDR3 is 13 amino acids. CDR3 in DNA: TGTGCCAGCAGTGCGGACAGGGCGAACGAGCAGTACTTC. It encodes CASSADRANEQYF.

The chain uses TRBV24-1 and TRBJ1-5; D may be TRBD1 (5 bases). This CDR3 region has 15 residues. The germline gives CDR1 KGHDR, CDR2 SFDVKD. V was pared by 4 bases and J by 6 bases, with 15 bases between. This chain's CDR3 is CATSDPSGTGQPQHF. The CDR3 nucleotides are TGTGCCACCAGTGACCCCAGCGGGACGGGTCAGCCCCAGCATTTT.

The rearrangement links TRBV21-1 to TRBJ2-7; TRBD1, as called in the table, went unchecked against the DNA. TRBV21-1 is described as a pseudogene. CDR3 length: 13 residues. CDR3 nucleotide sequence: TGTGCCAGCAGCAAGGACAAATCCTACGAGCAGTACTTC. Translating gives CASSKDKSYEQYF.

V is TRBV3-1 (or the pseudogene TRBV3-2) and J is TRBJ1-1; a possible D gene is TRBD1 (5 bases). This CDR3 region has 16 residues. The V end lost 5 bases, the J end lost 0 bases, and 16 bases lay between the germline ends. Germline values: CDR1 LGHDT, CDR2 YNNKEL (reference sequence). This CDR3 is CASSTNKGNLNTEAFF. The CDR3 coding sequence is TGTGCCAGCAGCACTAATAAGGGGAACCTGAACACTGAAGCTTTCTTT.

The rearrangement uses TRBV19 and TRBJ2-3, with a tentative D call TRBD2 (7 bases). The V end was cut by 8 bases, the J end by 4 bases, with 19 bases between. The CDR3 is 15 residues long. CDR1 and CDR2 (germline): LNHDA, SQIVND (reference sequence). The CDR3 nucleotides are TGTGCCAGTTCTCCGGGGGGCGGCCGGTCAGATACGCAGTATTTT. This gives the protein CASSPGGGRSDTQYF.

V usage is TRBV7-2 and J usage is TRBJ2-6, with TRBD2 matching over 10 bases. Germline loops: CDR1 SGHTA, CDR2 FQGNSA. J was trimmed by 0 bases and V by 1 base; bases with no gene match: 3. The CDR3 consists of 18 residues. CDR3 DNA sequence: TGTGCCAGCAGCTTAGGGTTAGCGGGAGGCTCTGGGGCCAACGTCCTGACTTTC. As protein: CASSLGLAGGSGANVLTF.

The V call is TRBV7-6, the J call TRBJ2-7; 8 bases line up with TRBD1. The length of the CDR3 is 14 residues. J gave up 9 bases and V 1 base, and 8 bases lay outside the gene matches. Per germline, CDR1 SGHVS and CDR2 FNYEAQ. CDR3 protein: CASSLEGQAGWQYF. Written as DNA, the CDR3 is TGTGCCAGCAGCTTAGAGGGACAGGCAGGTTGGCAGTACTTC.

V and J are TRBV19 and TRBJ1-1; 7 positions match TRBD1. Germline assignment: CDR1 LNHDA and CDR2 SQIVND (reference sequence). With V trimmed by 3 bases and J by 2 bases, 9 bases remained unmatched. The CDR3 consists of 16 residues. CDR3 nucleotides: TGTGCCAGTAGTATTCCGAACAGGGGAAGAAACACTGAAGCTTTCTTT. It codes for CASSIPNRGRNTEAFF.

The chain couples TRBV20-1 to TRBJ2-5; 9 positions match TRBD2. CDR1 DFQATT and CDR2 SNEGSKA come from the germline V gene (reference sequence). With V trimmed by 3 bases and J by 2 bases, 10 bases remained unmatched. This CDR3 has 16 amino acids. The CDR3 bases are TGCAGTGCTAGTGGAAATCTAGCGGGATTGCAAGAGACCCAGTACTTC. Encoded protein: CSASGNLAGLQETQYF.

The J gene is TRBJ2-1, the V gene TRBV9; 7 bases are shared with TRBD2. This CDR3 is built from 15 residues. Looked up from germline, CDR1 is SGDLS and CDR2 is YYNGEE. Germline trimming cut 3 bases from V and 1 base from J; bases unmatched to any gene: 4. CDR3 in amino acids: CASSGSGPSYNEQFF. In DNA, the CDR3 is TGTGCCAGCAGCGGTAGCGGGCCTTCCTACAATGAGCAGTTCTTC.

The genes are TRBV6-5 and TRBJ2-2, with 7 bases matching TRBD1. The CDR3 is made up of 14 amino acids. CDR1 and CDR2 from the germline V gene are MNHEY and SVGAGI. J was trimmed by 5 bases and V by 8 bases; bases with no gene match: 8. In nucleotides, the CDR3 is TGTGCCAGCCGTACAGGACAGGAAACCGGGGAGCTGTTTTTT. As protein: CASRTGQETGELFF.

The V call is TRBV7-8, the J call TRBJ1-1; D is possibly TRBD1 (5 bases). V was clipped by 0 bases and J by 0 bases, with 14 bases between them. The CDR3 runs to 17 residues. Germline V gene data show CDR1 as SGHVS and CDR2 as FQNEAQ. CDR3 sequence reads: CASSLALGGKMNTEAFF. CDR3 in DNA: TGTGCCAGCAGCTTAGCGCTCGGGGGAAAGATGAACACTGAAGCTTTCTTT.

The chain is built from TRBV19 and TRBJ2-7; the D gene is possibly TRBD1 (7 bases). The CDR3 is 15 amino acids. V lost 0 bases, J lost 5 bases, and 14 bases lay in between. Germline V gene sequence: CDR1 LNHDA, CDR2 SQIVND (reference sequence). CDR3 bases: TGTGCCAGTAGTATAGAGGGCAGGGGGGCGGACGAGCAGTACTTC. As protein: CASSIEGRGADEQYF.